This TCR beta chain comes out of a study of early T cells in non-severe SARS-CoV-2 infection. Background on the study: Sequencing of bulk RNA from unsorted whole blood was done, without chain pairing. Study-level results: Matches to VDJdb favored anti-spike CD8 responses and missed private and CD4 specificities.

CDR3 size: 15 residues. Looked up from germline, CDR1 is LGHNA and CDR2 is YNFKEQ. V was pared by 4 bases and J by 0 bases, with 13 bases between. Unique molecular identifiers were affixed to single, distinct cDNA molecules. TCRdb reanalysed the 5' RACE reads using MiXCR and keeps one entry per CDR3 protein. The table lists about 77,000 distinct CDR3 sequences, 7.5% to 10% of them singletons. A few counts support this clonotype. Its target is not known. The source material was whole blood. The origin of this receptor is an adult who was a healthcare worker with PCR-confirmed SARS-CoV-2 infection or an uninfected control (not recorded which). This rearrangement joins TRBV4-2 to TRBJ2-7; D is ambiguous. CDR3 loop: CASSLGAASSYEQYF. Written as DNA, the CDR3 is TGTGCCAGCAGCCTTGGAGCAGCCAGCTCCTACGAGCAGTACTTC.